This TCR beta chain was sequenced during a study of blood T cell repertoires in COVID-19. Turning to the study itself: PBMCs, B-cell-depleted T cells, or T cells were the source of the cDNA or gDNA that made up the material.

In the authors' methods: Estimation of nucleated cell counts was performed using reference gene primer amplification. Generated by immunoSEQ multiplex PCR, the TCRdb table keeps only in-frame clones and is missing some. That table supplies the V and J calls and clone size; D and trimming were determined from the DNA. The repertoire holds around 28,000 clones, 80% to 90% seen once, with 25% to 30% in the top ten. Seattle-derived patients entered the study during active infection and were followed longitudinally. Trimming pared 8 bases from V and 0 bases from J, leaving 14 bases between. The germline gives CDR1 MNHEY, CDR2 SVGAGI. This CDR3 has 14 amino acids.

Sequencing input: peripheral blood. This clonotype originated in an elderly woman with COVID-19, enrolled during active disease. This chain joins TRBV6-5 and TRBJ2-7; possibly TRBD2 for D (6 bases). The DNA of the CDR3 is TGTGCCAGCCATGCTGCGGGGACCTCCTACGAGCAGTACTTC. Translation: CASHAAGTSYEQYF.